One sample yielded the 23 T cell receptor beta chains listed below, sequenced in a study of shared clonotypes between healthy human individuals. TCRdb's table, derived via immunoSEQ multiplex PCR, lists solely in-frame clones and lacks some. This table holds about 960,000 clones, about three quarters found once. Sample: memory CD4+ T cells sorted from blood. Specified subset: CD45RA-negative fraction. The receptors come from a man aged 18-30 years in good health.

This CDR3 is CASSWINEKLFF. The CDR3 bases are TGTGCCAGCAGTTGGATTAATGAAAAACTGTTTTTT. This sequence joins TRBV28 and TRBJ1-4; D remains ambiguous. V was shortened by 4 bases and J by 4 bases, with 4 bases between the two germline ends. Germline V gives CDR1 MDHEN, CDR2 SYDVKM. This CDR3 has 12 amino acids.

As to this clone: Other DNA sequences from this sample encode an identical CDR3 as well. The chain combines TRBV19 with TRBJ1-5; D unresolved. Trimming cost V 0 bases and J 7 bases, with 10 bases left between them. The germline V gene encodes CDR1 LNHDA and CDR2 SQIVND (reference sequence). The CDR3 spans 14 residues. This chain's CDR3 is CASSIDRGNQPQHF. The CDR3 bases are TGTGCCAGTAGTATAGATCGGGGAAACCAGCCCCAGCATTTT.

V usage is TRBV15 and J usage is TRBJ1-5; no clear D gene. Looked up from germline, CDR1 is LNHNV and CDR2 is YYDKDF (reference sequence). This CDR3 is built from 13 residues. V was pared by 0 bases and J by 7 bases, with 7 bases between. CDR3 amino acids: CATSRELRQPQHF. CDR3 DNA sequence: TGTGCCACCAGCAGAGAACTTAGGCAGCCCCAGCATTTT.

A word on this clone: The same CDR3 arises from other DNA sequences in this sample as well. This chain connects TRBV30 to TRBJ2-2; D call uncertain. Germline CDR1 and CDR2: GTSNPN and SVGIG (reference sequence). The CDR3 has 14 residues. Trimming left V 4 bases short and J 0 bases short, with 9 bases between. The CDR3 coding sequence is TGTGCCTGGAAGGGTCGCACGAACACCGGGGAGCTGTTTTTT. It yields the protein CAWKGRTNTGELFF.

The rearrangement joins TRBV10-3 to TRBJ2-3, with D perhaps TRBD2 (6 bases). The CDR3 has 17 residues. From germline, CDR1 is ENHRY and CDR2 SYGVKD. Trimming stripped 2 bases from V and 3 bases from J, with 18 bases between. The CDR3 spells CAISEARAGIQTDTQYF. In DNA, the CDR3 is TGTGCCATCAGTGAGGCGCGGGCGGGGATTCAGACAGATACGCAGTATTTT.

V usage is TRBV19 and J usage is TRBJ1-6; D remains unclear. V shed 8 bases and J shed 2 bases, with 13 bases lying between them. CDR1 and CDR2 (germline): LNHDA, SQIVND (reference sequence). This CDR3 spans 15 amino acids. This CDR3 reads CASGEGLTYNSPLHF. CDR3 in DNA: TGTGCCAGTGGCGAGGGATTAACCTATAATTCACCCCTCCACTTT.

V is TRBV7-9 and J is TRBJ2-2, with D maybe TRBD1 (6 bases). Trimming took 3 bases from V and 5 from J, leaving 16 bases between them. The CDR3 covers 16 residues. CDR1 is SEHNR and CDR2 is FQNEAQ in the germline V gene (reference sequence). CDR3 sequence (DNA): TGTGCCAGCAGCTTTCTTGGCCCCAGGGGTACCGGGGAGCTGTTTTTT. Translation: CASSFLGPRGTGELFF.

As concerns this clone: The sample has other DNA sequences that encode this CDR3 too. This chain joins TRBV6-1 and TRBJ2-1; 9 bases align to TRBD1. Trimming at V came to 3 bases and at J to 1 base, leaving 1 base not matched to a gene. Germline V gene lookup returns CDR1 MNHNS and CDR2 SASEGT. The CDR3 sequence is 15 residues long. The CDR3: CASSEDRGSYNEQFF. The DNA of the CDR3 is TGTGCCAGCAGTGAGGACAGGGGTTCCTACAATGAGCAGTTCTTC.

Comment on this clone: Within the sample, other DNA sequences also encode this same CDR3. The V call is TRBV15, the J call TRBJ2-1; D is perhaps TRBD1 (5 bases). The CDR3 loop spans 15 amino acids. V was trimmed by 1 base and J by 0 bases, leaving 7 bases between them. The germline V gene has CDR1 LNHNV and CDR2 YYDKDF (reference sequence). The CDR3 is CATSRGQGSYNEQFF. The CDR3 DNA sequence: TGTGCCACCAGCAGAGGTCAGGGCTCCTACAATGAGCAGTTCTTC.

There are a few counts of this clone. The genes are TRBV4-3 and TRBJ2-2, with a possible D match to TRBD2 (6 bases). With 0 bases removed from V and 4 bases from J, the gap between germline ends came to 9 bases. Per the germline V gene, CDR1 is LGHNA and CDR2 is YSLEER. The CDR3 length is 15 residues. CDR3 amino acids: CASSQDPGVTGELFF. The CDR3 DNA follows: TGCGCCAGCAGCCAAGACCCGGGGGTCACCGGGGAGCTGTTTTTT.

This chain links TRBV5-1 with TRBJ2-1, with 10 bases aligning to TRBD2. The trim removed 1 base at V and 9 bases at J, leaving 7 bases unmatched. This CDR3 comprises 15 residues. Per germline, CDR1 SGHRS and CDR2 YFSETQ. The CDR3 loop is CASSLNQREGREQFF. DNA of the CDR3: TGCGCCAGCAGCTTGAACCAGCGGGAGGGCCGTGAGCAGTTCTTC.

The count of this clone is one. The chain is built from TRBV2 and TRBJ1-3; D remains unclear. The V end lost 3 bases, the J end lost 4 bases, and 13 bases lay between the germline ends. CDR1 and CDR2 from the germline V gene are SNHLY and FYNNEI. This CDR3 has 15 residues. The CDR3: CASSDELLGGNTIYF. For the CDR3, the DNA is TGTGCCAGCAGTGACGAACTCCTGGGGGGAAACACCATATATTTT.

To note about this clone: The sample has other DNA sequences that encode this CDR3 too. The V call is TRBV6-1, the J call TRBJ2-7, with D possibly being TRBD1 or TRBD2 (6 bases each). CDR1 is MNHNS and CDR2 is SASEGT in the germline V gene. V lost 7 bases and J 4 bases, leaving 8 bases between the germline ends. The CDR3 has 11 amino acids. CDR3 loop: CASTGAYEQYF. As DNA, the CDR3 is TGTGCCAGCACGGGGGCTTACGAGCAGTACTTC.

V usage is TRBV2 and J usage is TRBJ1-1; D not certain. V was clipped by 4 bases and J by 1 base, with 13 bases between them. This CDR3 spans 15 amino acids. Germline CDR1 and CDR2: SNHLY and FYNNEI. This CDR3 is CASSGGFSGNTEAFF. For the CDR3, the DNA is TGTGCCAGCAGTGGCGGGTTCTCGGGGAACACTGAAGCTTTCTTT.

The chain employs TRBV6-6 and TRBJ1-2, with D possibly matching TRBD1 (5 bases). The V gene's germline CDR1 is MNHNY and CDR2 SVGAGI (reference sequence). V lost 6 bases to trimming and J lost 4 bases, with 15 bases between them. The CDR3 length is 14 residues. CDR3 coding DNA: TGTGCCAGCAGGTCCCAGGGTTGGAGCTATGGCTACACCTTC. Amino acid sequence: CASRSQGWSYGYTF.

The CDR3 loop reads CATSRDRGNGYTF. The CDR3 nucleotides read TGTGCCACCAGCAGAGACAGGGGAAATGGCTACACCTTC. The chain combines TRBV15 with TRBJ1-2; possible D gene TRBD1, 6 bases. Germline-derived CDR1 and CDR2 are LNHNV and YYDKDF (reference sequence). This CDR3 has 13 amino acids. V was clipped by 0 bases and J by 6 bases, with 8 bases between them.

As for this clone: The same CDR3 also results from other DNA sequences found in this sample. The rearrangement uses TRBV9 and TRBJ1-2; 7 bases map to TRBD1. Germline assignment: CDR1 SGDLS and CDR2 YYNGEE. Trimming removed 4 bases from V and 2 bases from J; junction bases left unmatched: 2. CDR3 length equals 13 residues. The CDR3 loop reads CASSPTGNYGYTF. In DNA, the CDR3 is TGTGCCAGCAGCCCGACAGGGAACTATGGCTACACCTTC. The variable domain in full, with the rest retrieved from reference TRBV9 and TRBJ1-2, is DSGVTQTPKHLITATGQRVTLRCSPRSGDLSVYWYQQSLDQGLQFLIQYYNGEERAKGNILERFSAQQFPDLHSELNLSSLELGDSALYFCASSPTGNYGYTFGSGTRLTVV.

V gene TRBV28 combines with J gene TRBJ1-2; D remains unclear. There are 14 residues in the CDR3. V lost 6 bases and J lost 4, with 15 bases in between. The V gene's germline CDR1 is MDHEN and CDR2 SYDVKM. Here the CDR3 DNA reads TGTGCCAGCAGCCTTACCTCAGGCGGCTATGGCTACACCTTC. This translates into CASSLTSGGYGYTF.

V is TRBV5-6 and J is TRBJ1-1, with D possibly being TRBD1 (6 bases). From germline, CDR1 is SGHDT and CDR2 YYEEEE. V was pared by 3 bases and J by 4 bases, with 19 bases between. The CDR3 spans 16 residues. In nucleotides, the CDR3 is TGTGCCAGCAGCTCAATAGGGGGTAGGAAAAGCACTGAAGCTTTCTTT. Residues: CASSSIGGRKSTEAFF.

The V call is TRBV19, the J call TRBJ1-6, with 9 bases matching TRBD1. The CDR3 has 15 residues. Germline CDR1 LNHDA, CDR2 SQIVND (reference sequence). J was trimmed by 8 bases and V by 4 bases; bases with no gene match: 6. CDR3: CASSKGDRGDSPLHF. Written as DNA, the CDR3 is TGTGCCAGTAGTAAGGGCGACAGGGGGGATTCACCCCTCCACTTT.

The chain combines TRBV9 with TRBJ2-3; D possibly corresponds to TRBD2 (7 bases). Germline V lookup: CDR1 SGDLS, CDR2 YYNGEE. Trimming removed 1 base from V and 2 bases from J, with 11 bases in between. The CDR3 is made up of 15 amino acids. CDR3 in amino acids: CASSVSAGATDTQYF. As DNA, the CDR3 is TGTGCCAGCAGCGTATCCGCGGGGGCCACAGATACGCAGTATTTT.

This clone was seen a handful of times. Written as DNA, the CDR3 is TGTGCCAGCAGCCCCGTACCACTGTCGGGCTACACCTTC. Amino acid sequence: CASSPVPLSGYTF. The chain recombines TRBV9 with TRBJ1-2; D gene unclear. Germline values: CDR1 SGDLS, CDR2 YYNGEE. The V gene lost 4 bases and the J gene lost 8 bases, with 15 bases spanning the gap. CDR3 length equals 13 residues.

This clone appeared a single time. Other DNA sequences within the sample encode an identical CDR3. This chain uses TRBV11-2 with TRBJ2-5; 8 bases match TRBD2. Germline loops: CDR1 SGHAT, CDR2 FQNNGV. CDR3 length equals 15 residues. V lost 1 base, J lost 5 bases, and 6 bases stayed unmatched. CDR3 DNA: TGTGCCAGCAGCTTAGGCCGGGGGGGCCAGGAGACCCAGTACTTC. This codes for CASSLGRGGQETQYF.